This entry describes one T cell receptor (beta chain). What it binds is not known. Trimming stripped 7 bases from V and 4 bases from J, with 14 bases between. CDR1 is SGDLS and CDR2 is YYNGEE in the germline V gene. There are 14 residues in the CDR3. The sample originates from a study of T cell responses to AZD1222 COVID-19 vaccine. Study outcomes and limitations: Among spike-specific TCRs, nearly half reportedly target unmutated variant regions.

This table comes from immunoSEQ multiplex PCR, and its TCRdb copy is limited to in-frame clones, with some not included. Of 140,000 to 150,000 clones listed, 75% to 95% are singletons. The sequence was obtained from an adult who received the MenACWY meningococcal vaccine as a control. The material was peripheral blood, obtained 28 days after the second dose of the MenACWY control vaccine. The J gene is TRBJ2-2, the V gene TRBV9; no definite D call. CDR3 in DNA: TGTGCCAGCGGAAACACAAGGGTCACCGGGGAGCTGTTTTTT. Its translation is CASGNTRVTGELFF.